Listed below are T cell receptor beta chains from one sample, sequenced in a study of shared clonotypes between healthy human individuals. Assay used: immunoSEQ multiplex PCR; TCRdb lists only in-frame clones, some missing. The sample has 1 million to 1.2 million clones; approximately 80% are singletons. The sample was memory CD4+ T cells from PBMCs. These receptors all come from a man between 18 and 35 years old in good health. Some clones in this sample may be carry-over from other donors' samples. CDR3s leave out the opening cysteine and the closing phenylalanine or tryptophan. The order of the fields is J gene, V gene, CDR3 protein.

>TRBJ2-5|TRBV7-2
ASSANRGKETQY
>TRBJ2-1|TRBV7-9
ASSPGQSLYNEQF
>TRBJ2-3|TRBV6-1
ATGPGTLGTDTQY
>TRBJ2-1|TRBV7-8
ASSLIRDFFNNEQF
>TRBJ1-1|TRBV7-9
ASSPTTEAF
>TRBJ2-7|TRBV12-1
ASSPGTTRSYEQY
>TRBJ1-2|TRBV7-2
ASSLARSNYGYT
>TRBJ1-4|TRBV9
ASSVEGRTNEKLF
>TRBJ2-5|TRBV7-6
ASSLVHETQY
>TRBJ1-1|TRBV7-6
ASSLGRNTEAF
>TRBJ1-2|TRBV6-5
ASSYRGRNGYT
>TRBJ2-5|TRBV18
ASSPQLAGGPVETQY
>TRBJ1-5|TRBV30
AWSGPGGANQPQH
>TRBJ2-7|TRBV18
ASSLQGYEQY
>TRBJ1-5|TRBV18
ASSPGRDDQPQH
>TRBJ2-3|TRBV29-1
SVRWGSTDTQY